A selection of T cell receptor beta chains follows, all from one sample in a study of OX40 agonist ivuxolimab in advanced cancers. The repertoire was sequenced with immunoSEQ multiplex PCR; TCRdb's copy has only in-frame clones and lacks some. The sample holds under 60,000 clones; around nine tenths are singletons and the top ten take about 11%. This specimen consisted of CD4+ or CD8+ T cells sorted from blood, obtained in a trial of the OX40 agonist ivuxolimab. The receptors originated from an adult with an advanced solid tumor such as melanoma, head and neck, liver or kidney cancer. Both conserved end residues are trimmed from each CDR3.

V: TRBV6-5; length: 12; J: TRBJ1-2; CDR3: ASTTRTKRNGYT
V: TRBV2; length: 10; J: TRBJ1-2; CDR3: AMLIEIGSYT
V: TRBV11-3; length: 11; J: TRBJ2-1; CDR3: ASSLRSYNEQF
V: TRBV9; length: 12; J: TRBJ2-1; CDR3: ASSVGVVYNEQF
V: TRBV27; length: 12; J: TRBJ1-2; CDR3: ASSPSPRYYGYT
V: TRBV6-1; length: 12; J: TRBJ1-1; CDR3: ATHGGGGYTEAF
V: TRBV29-1; length: 11; J: TRBJ2-7; CDR3: SARTGGSYEQY
V: TRBV27; length: 15; J: TRBJ2-3; CDR3: ASSLKGQGFSSDTQY
V: TRBV9; length: 12; J: TRBJ1-2; CDR3: ASSVGQGPYGYT
V: TRBV28; length: 12; J: TRBJ2-7; CDR3: ASSFGSPSYEQY
V: TRBV19; length: 12; J: TRBJ2-7; CDR3: ASSTRGPYYEQY
V: TRBV13; length: 17; J: TRBJ2-2; CDR3: ASSLGLAGGLGETGELF
V: TRBV14; length: 12; J: TRBJ2-3; CDR3: ASSQRTTILPQY
V: TRBV7-9; length: 11; J: TRBJ2-3; CDR3: ASSQPEVDTQY
V: TRBV13; length: 12; J: TRBJ2-7; CDR3: ASSPTSGSYEQY
V: TRBV6-1; length: 12; J: TRBJ2-1; CDR3: ASRQGAFINEQF
V: TRBV7-3; length: 21; J: TRBJ1-1; CDR3: ASSLNSHSRRGRDTGVDTEAF
V: TRBV2; length: 11; J: TRBJ2-7; CDR3: ASMAGRGYEQY
V: TRBV4-1; length: 15; J: TRBJ1-2; CDR3: ASSRQFDRGPISGYT
V: TRBV13; length: 11; J: TRBJ1-4; CDR3: ASSLATDEKLF
V: TRBV6-5; length: 9; J: TRBJ2-5; CDR3: ASRGGETQY
V: TRBV4-3; length: 16; J: TRBJ1-1; CDR3: ASSLSSGGVRGNTEAF
V: TRBV27; length: 12; J: TRBJ2-5; CDR3: ASSWGAARETQY
V: TRBV27; length: 11; J: TRBJ1-2; CDR3: ASSLSGQHGYT
V: TRBV27; length: 12; J: TRBJ2-7; CDR3: ASSLSVGVYEQY
V: TRBV6-1; length: 14; J: TRBJ2-7; CDR3: ASSEALGLAGARQY
V: TRBV11-2; length: 13; J: TRBJ2-1; CDR3: ASIKREGPYNEQF
V: TRBV6-1; length: 13; J: TRBJ2-7; CDR3: ASSEDPQSSYEQY
V: TRBV19; length: 9; J: TRBJ2-7; CDR3: ASSIGYEQY
V: TRBV7-9; length: 12; J: TRBJ1-1; CDR3: ASKGGQRNTEAF
V: TRBV29-1; length: 13; J: TRBJ2-6; CDR3: SPAGTGVGANVLT
V: TRBV9; length: 13; J: TRBJ2-1; CDR3: ASKEGTSGRNEQF
V: TRBV2; length: 10; J: TRBJ2-7; CDR3: ASIGLAYEQY
V: TRBV13; length: 15; J: TRBJ2-2; CDR3: ASSLGRLAGNTGELF
V: TRBV5-8; length: 11; J: TRBJ1-1; CDR3: ASSLVAGAEAF
V: TRBV9; length: 15; J: TRBJ2-5; CDR3: ASSPETSGGLRETQY
V: TRBV12-5; length: 10; J: TRBJ2-1; CDR3: ASGISPREQF
V: TRBV5-4; length: 10; J: TRBJ2-1; CDR3: ASSGLANEQF
V: TRBV4-1; length: 13; J: TRBJ1-1; CDR3: ASRVRGLGNTEAF
V: TRBV13; length: 11; J: TRBJ1-4; CDR3: ASTDHPGGKLF
V: TRBV29-1; length: 11; J: TRBJ1-2; CDR3: SVPTGGGDGYT
V: TRBV2; length: 14; J: TRBJ1-6; CDR3: ASQTGGWSYNSPLH
V: TRBV30; length: 12; J: TRBJ2-2; CDR3: AWSYTPNTGELF
V: TRBV6-1; length: 13; J: TRBJ2-5; CDR3: ASKRTSGGQETQY
V: TRBV27; length: 14; J: TRBJ2-5; CDR3: ASSSLQDRGQETQY
V: TRBV27; length: 11; J: TRBJ2-5; CDR3: ASSLIGGETQY
V: TRBV4-3; length: 16; J: TRBJ2-3; CDR3: ASSQDPARTQSTDTQY
V: TRBV11-2; length: 15; J: TRBJ1-3; CDR3: ASSLEPGKSSGNTIY
V: TRBV9; length: 16; J: TRBJ2-1; CDR3: ASSDPPVGLAGYNEQF
V: TRBV13; length: 12; J: TRBJ2-1; CDR3: ASSLVPLAGEQF
V: TRBV15; length: 13; J: TRBJ2-2; CDR3: ATSLGQEVPGELF
V: TRBV5-4; length: 12; J: TRBJ1-1; CDR3: ASSWSSSNTEAF